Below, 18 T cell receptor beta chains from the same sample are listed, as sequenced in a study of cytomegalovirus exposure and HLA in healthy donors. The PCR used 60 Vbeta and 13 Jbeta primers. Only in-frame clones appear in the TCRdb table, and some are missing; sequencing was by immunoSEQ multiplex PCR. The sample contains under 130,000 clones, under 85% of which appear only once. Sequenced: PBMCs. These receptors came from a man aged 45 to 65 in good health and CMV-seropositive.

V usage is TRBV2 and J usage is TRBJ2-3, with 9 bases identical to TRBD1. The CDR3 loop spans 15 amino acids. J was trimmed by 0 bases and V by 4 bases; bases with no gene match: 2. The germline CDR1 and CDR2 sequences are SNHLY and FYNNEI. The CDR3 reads CASSGDRASTDTQYF. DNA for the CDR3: TGTGCCAGCAGTGGGGACAGGGCCAGCACAGATACGCAGTATTTT. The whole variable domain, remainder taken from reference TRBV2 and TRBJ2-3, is EPEVTQTPSHQVTQMGQEVILRCVPISNHLYFYWYRQILGQKVEFLVSFYNNEISEKSEIFDDQFSVERPDGSNFTLKIRSTKLEDSAMYFCASSGDRASTDTQYFGPGTRLTVL.

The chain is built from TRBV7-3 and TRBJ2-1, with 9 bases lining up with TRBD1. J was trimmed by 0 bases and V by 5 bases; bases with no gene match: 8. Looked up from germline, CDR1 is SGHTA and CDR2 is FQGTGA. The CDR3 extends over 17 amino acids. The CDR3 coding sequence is TGTGCCAGCAGCCTCGGGACAGGGCCGAGCTCCTACAATGAGCAGTTCTTC. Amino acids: CASSLGTGPSSYNEQFF.

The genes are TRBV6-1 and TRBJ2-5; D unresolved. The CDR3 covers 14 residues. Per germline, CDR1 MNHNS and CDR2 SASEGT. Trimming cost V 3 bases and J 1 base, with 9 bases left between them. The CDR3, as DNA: TGTGCCAGCAGTGAGTATGGGCCCCAAGAGACCCAGTACTTC. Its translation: CASSEYGPQETQYF.

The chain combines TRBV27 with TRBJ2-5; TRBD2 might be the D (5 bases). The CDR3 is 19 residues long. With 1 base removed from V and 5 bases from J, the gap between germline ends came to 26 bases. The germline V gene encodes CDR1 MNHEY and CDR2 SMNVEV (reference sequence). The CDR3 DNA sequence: TGTGCCAGCAGTTTATGGGATTTTACCCGGGATAGGAAGCGGGAGACCCAGTACTTC. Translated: CASSLWDFTRDRKRETQYF.

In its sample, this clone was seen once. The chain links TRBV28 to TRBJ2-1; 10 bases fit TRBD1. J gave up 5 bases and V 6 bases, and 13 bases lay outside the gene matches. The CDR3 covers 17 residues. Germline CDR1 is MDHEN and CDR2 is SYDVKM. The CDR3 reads CASSPRGGTGVDNEQFF. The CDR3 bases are TGTGCCAGCAGCCCCCGAGGGGGGACAGGGGTTGACAATGAGCAGTTCTTC.

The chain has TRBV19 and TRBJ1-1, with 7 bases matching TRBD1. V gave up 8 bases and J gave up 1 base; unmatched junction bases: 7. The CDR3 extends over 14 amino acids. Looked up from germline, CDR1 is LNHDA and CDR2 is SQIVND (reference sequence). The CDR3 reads CASSQTGTNTEAFF. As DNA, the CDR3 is TGTGCCAGTTCTCAGACAGGGACGAACACTGAAGCTTTCTTT.

The DNA for the CDR3 is TGTGCCAGCAGCTTATTAATGGACAGGGTGCATAATTCACCCCTCCACTTT. This codes for CASSLLMDRVHNSPLHF. The rearrangement links TRBV7-2 to TRBJ1-6, with 8 positions matching TRBD1. With V trimmed by 2 bases and J by 5 bases, 8 bases remained unmatched. The CDR3 is 17 amino acids. The germline V gene has CDR1 SGHTA and CDR2 FQGNSA.

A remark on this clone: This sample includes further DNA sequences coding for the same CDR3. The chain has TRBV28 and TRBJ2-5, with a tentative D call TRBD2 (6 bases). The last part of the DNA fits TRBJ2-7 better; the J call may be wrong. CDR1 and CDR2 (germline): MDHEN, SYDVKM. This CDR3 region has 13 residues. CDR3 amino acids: CASSTGLSYEQYF. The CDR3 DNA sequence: TGTGCCAGCAGTACGGGACTGAGCTACGAGCAGTACTTC.

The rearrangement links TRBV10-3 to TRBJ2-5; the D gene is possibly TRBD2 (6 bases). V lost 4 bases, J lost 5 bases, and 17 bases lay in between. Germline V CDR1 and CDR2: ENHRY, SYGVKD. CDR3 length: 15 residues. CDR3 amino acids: CAISVHHPRGETQYF. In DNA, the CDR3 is TGTGCCATCAGTGTCCACCATCCACGGGGGGAGACCCAGTACTTC.

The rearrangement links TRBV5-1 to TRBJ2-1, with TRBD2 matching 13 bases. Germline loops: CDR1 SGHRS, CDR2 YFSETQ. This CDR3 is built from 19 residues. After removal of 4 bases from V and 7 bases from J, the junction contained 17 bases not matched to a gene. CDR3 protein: CASSRVVGLAGVYRNEQFF. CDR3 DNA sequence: TGCGCCAGCAGCAGGGTTGTAGGACTAGCGGGAGTTTACCGAAATGAGCAGTTCTTC. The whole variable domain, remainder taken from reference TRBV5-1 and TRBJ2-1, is KAGVTQTPRYLIKTRGQQVTLSCSPISGHRSVSWYQQTPGQGLQFLFEYFSETQRNKGNFPGRFSGRQFSNSRSEMNVSTLELGDSALYLCASSRVVGLAGVYRNEQFFGPGTRLTVL.

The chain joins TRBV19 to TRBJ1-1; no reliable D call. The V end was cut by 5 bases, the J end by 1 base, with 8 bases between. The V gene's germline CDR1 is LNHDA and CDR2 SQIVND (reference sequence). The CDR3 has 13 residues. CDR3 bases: TGTGCCAGTAGTGAGGGCCAGAACACTGAAGCTTTCTTT. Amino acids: CASSEGQNTEAFF.

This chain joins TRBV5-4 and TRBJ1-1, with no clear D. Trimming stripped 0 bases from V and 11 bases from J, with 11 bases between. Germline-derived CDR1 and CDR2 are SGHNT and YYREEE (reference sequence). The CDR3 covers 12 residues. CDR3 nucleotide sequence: TGTGCCAGCAGCTTGGAGGACTTTAATGCTTTCTTT. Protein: CASSLEDFNAFF. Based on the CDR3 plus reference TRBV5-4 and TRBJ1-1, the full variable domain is ETGVTQSPTHLIKTRGQQVTLRCSSQSGHNTVSWYQQALGQGPQFIFQYYREEENGRGNFPPRFSGLQFPNYSSELNVNALELDDSALYLCASSLEDFNAFFGQGTRLTVV.

The CDR3 DNA is TGTGCCAGCAGCCGCTCGGGTTTTTCCTACGAGCAGTACTTC. It encodes CASSRSGFSYEQYF. V and J are TRBV9 and TRBJ2-7; no definite D call. Trimming took off 4 bases at V and 1 base at J, with 12 bases between the two ends. From germline, CDR1 is SGDLS and CDR2 YYNGEE. CDR3 length: 14 residues.

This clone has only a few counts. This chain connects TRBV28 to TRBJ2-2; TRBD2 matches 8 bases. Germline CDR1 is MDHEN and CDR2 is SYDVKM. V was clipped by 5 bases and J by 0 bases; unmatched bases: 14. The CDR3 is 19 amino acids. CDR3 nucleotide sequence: TGTGCCAGCAGTCCACACGCCCAACTAGCGGTGACGAACACCGGGGAGCTGTTTTTT. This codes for CASSPHAQLAVTNTGELFF. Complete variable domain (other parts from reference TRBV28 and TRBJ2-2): DVKVTQSSRYLVKRTGEKVFLECVQDMDHENMFWYRQDPGLGLRLIYFSYDVKMKEKGDIPEGYSVSREKKERFSLILESASTNQTSMYLCASSPHAQLAVTNTGELFFGEGSRLTVL.

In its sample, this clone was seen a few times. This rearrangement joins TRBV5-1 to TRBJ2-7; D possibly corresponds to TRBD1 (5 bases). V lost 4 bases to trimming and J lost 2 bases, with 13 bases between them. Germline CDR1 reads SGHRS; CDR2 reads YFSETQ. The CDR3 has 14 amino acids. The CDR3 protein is CASSRNRGPYEQYF. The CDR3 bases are TGCGCCAGCAGCAGGAATAGGGGCCCCTACGAGCAGTACTTC.

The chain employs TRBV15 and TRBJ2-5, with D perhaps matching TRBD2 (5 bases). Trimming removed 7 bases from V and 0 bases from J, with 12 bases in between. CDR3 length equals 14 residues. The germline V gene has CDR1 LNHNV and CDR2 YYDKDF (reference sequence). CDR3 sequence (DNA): TGTGCCACCAACTCGAGAGGGAACCAAGAGACCCAGTACTTC. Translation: CATNSRGNQETQYF.

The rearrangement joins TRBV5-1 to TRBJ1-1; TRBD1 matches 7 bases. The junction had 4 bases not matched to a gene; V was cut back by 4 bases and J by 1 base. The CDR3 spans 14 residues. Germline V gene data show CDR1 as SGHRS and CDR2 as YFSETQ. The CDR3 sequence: CASSGTVSNTEAFF. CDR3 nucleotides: TGCGCCAGCAGCGGGACAGTTTCGAACACTGAAGCTTTCTTT.

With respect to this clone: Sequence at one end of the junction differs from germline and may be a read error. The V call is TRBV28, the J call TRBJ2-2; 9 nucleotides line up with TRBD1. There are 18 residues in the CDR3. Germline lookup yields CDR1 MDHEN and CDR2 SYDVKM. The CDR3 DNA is TGTGCCGGCAGTTGGAGTGACCGGGACAGGGTCGGCACCGGGGAGCTGTTTTTT. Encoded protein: CAGSWSDRDRVGTGELFF.